The 14 T cell receptor beta chains below come from one sample, sequenced in a study of blood T cell repertoires in COVID-19. Clones were sequenced by immunoSEQ multiplex PCR, and TCRdb holds only the in-frame ones, with some missing. The sample lists approximately 210,000 clones, about 88% seen once, with 5.5% to 7% in the top ten. Sequenced input: peripheral blood. Receptor source: a woman in her forties who had recovered from COVID-19.

This chain connects TRBV5-1 to TRBJ1-3, with no clear D. V lost 5 bases, J lost 2 bases, and 14 bases lay in between. Germline loops: CDR1 SGHRS, CDR2 YFSETQ. This CDR3 spans 15 amino acids. This chain's CDR3 is CASREDSSAGNTIYF. The CDR3 DNA reads TGCGCCAGCAGGGAAGACTCTAGTGCTGGAAACACCATATATTTT. Variable domain in full (rest from reference TRBV5-1 and TRBJ1-3): KAGVTQTPRYLIKTRGQQVTLSCSPISGHRSVSWYQQTPGQGLQFLFEYFSETQRNKGNFPGRFSGRQFSNSRSEMNVSTLELGDSALYLCASREDSSAGNTIYFGEGSWLTVV.

The chain links TRBV2 to TRBJ1-2; TRBD1 agrees at 10 bases. Germline CDR1 is SNHLY and CDR2 is FYNNEI. The length of the CDR3 is 17 residues. The V and J ends lost 4 bases and 1 base, in that order; junction bases with no gene match: 9. The CDR3 coding sequence is TGTGCCAGCAGTGCTGGACAGGGGGAATTAGATAACTATGGCTACACCTTC. Its translation is CASSAGQGELDNYGYTF.

The V gene is TRBV5-1, the J gene TRBJ1-3; D is possibly TRBD1 (5 bases). With 4 bases removed from V and 4 bases from J, the gap between germline ends came to 21 bases. Germline V gives CDR1 SGHRS, CDR2 YFSETQ. The CDR3 is made up of 17 amino acids. CDR3 sequence (DNA): TGCGCCAGCAGCCTGGACATCGCAGGGAAGATGGGAAACACCATATATTTT. This sequence encodes CASSLDIAGKMGNTIYF.

This clone was detected only a few times. V and J are TRBV19 and TRBJ2-5; D perhaps matches TRBD1 (6 bases). Trimming shortened V by 3 bases and J by 6 bases, and 14 bases separated the two germline ends. Germline-derived CDR1 and CDR2 are LNHDA and SQIVND (reference sequence). This CDR3 is built from 14 residues. CDR3 sequence reads: CASSMQGSAQTQYF. DNA of the CDR3: TGTGCCAGTAGTATGCAGGGGTCAGCGCAGACCCAGTACTTC.

This clone has a handful of counts. The gene calls are TRBV28 and TRBJ2-5; 9 bases agree with TRBD1. CDR3 length: 15 residues. V shed 6 bases, J shed 0 bases, and the junction held 5 bases outside the gene matches. CDR1 is MDHEN and CDR2 is SYDVKM in the germline V gene. The CDR3 sequence: CASRTGQGNQETQYF. The CDR3 DNA reads as TGTGCCAGCAGGACCGGACAGGGGAACCAAGAGACCCAGTACTTC.

The chain couples TRBV16 to TRBJ2-1; TRBD2 agrees at 10 bases. The CDR3 runs to 17 residues. Trimming cost V 4 bases and J 7 bases; bases outside gene matches: 13. CDR1 is KGHSY and CDR2 is FQNENV in the germline V gene. CDR3 in DNA: TGTGCCAGCAGCCCAATCAAAGGGGCTAGCGGGGGAAATGAGCAGTTCTTC. Its translation is CASSPIKGASGGNEQFF.

The rearrangement joins TRBV27 to TRBJ1-1; 10 nucleotides line up with TRBD1. CDR1 and CDR2 from the germline V gene are MNHEY and SMNVEV (reference sequence). The CDR3 is 16 amino acids. V shed 5 bases and J 2 bases; nucleotides not matched to a gene: 8. CDR3 in amino acids: CASSRAGTGENTEAFF. In DNA, the CDR3 is TGTGCCAGCAGTCGCGCGGGGACAGGGGAAAACACTGAAGCTTTCTTT.

The genes are TRBV7-9 and TRBJ2-3; TRBD2 matches at 10 bases. This CDR3 comprises 15 residues. V shed 6 bases and J 2 bases; nucleotides not matched to a gene: 5. Germline CDR1 reads SEHNR; CDR2 reads FQNEAQ (reference sequence). The CDR3 DNA follows: TGTGCCAGCAGGCCACTAGCGGGACCCACAGATACGCAGTATTTT. It codes for CASRPLAGPTDTQYF.

The V gene is TRBV28, the J gene TRBJ2-3, with 14 bases matching TRBD2. Unmatched junction bases numbered 8, after V lost 4 bases and J lost 2 bases. CDR1 and CDR2 from the germline V gene are MDHEN and SYDVKM. The CDR3 is 18 amino acids. The CDR3 DNA reads TGTGCCAGCAGTTCACCGGGACTAGCGGGGGCCCTCACAGATACGCAGTATTTT. Protein: CASSSPGLAGALTDTQYF.

This clone has just a few counts. The gene calls are TRBV6-6 and TRBJ1-5; D gene uncertain. CDR1 MNHNY and CDR2 SVGAGI come from the germline V gene (reference sequence). This CDR3 has 14 residues. V was pared by 3 bases and J by 4 bases, with 10 bases between. In DNA form, the CDR3 reads TGTGCCAGCAGTTATATGGAGGTTAATCAGCCCCAGCATTTT. This encodes CASSYMEVNQPQHF.

V usage is TRBV27 and J usage is TRBJ2-1, with TRBD2 matching 7 bases. V dropped 8 bases and J dropped 1; count of bases not matched to a gene: 2. Germline V gives CDR1 MNHEY, CDR2 SMNVEV (reference sequence). CDR3 length: 13 amino acids. This chain's CDR3 is CASREDSYNEQFF. DNA for the CDR3: TGTGCCAGCCGGGAGGATTCCTACAATGAGCAGTTCTTC.

The genes are TRBV6-5 and TRBJ1-2; the D gene is possibly TRBD1 (5 bases). The V and J ends lost 9 bases and 3 bases respectively, with 17 bases between them. There are 14 residues in the CDR3. CDR1 is MNHEY and CDR2 is SVGAGI in the germline V gene. This CDR3 is CASGGLVRDYGYTF. The CDR3 bases are TGTGCCAGTGGGGGGTTGGTGAGGGACTATGGCTACACCTTC.

J is TRBJ2-7 and V is TRBV12-3 or TRBV12-4, with a possible D match to TRBD2 (5 bases). CDR3 length: 12 residues. V lost 6 bases and J 2 bases, leaving 8 bases between the germline ends. CDR3 DNA: TGTGCCAGCAGGGAGAGGGCCTACGAGCAGTACTTC. Translating it yields CASRERAYEQYF.

The V gene is TRBV27, the J gene TRBJ1-2, with a weak D call TRBD1 (6 bases). Germline V gene sequence: CDR1 MNHEY, CDR2 SMNVEV (reference sequence). V lost 4 bases and J lost 4, with 16 bases in between. The CDR3 totals 15 residues. CDR3 in amino acids: CASSSVRDTIYGYTF. CDR3 nucleotides: TGTGCCAGCAGTTCCGTACGGGACACGATCTATGGCTACACCTTC.